These T cell receptor beta chains were read from a single sample in a study of blood T cell repertoires in COVID-19. The method was immunoSEQ multiplex PCR; TCRdb's version includes in-frame clones alone and lacks a portion of them. Found here are approximately 170,000 clones, 80% of them singletons; the top ten hold approximately 6%. Sample: PBMCs or T cells enriched from blood (not recorded which). Receptor source: a man in his forties who had recovered from COVID-19. Each CDR3 is given with its conserved first and last residue. The order of the fields is D gene, clone size, J gene, V gene, CDR3 DNA, CDR3 protein. A D gene is named only where the DNA matches it firmly. Some rows have no size entry. The others give once, few or many, or a class for an expanded clone.

d_call: TRBD1
clone_size: .
j_call: TRBJ2-5
v_call: TRBV30
cdr3_nt: TGTGCCTGGAGTGATGGGACAGGGGAGACCCAGTACTTC
cdr3_aa: CAWSDGTGETQYF

d_call: TRBD1
clone_size: .
j_call: TRBJ1-2
v_call: TRBV11-2
cdr3_nt: TGTGCCAGCAGCTATTCAGGGGGTTCGGGCTACACCTTC
cdr3_aa: CASSYSGGSGYTF

d_call: .
clone_size: .
j_call: TRBJ1-2
v_call: TRBV7-9
cdr3_nt: TGTGCCGGGGAGCAGGGGCTGGGCTATGGCTACACCTTC
cdr3_aa: CAGEQGLGYGYTF

d_call: .
clone_size: .
j_call: TRBJ1-3
v_call: TRBV2
cdr3_nt: TGTGCCAGCAGTGAATCTTTGGGGGCAGGTGGAAACACCATATATTTT
cdr3_aa: CASSESLGAGGNTIYF

d_call: .
clone_size: .
j_call: TRBJ2-1
v_call: TRBV6-6
cdr3_nt: TGTGCCAGCAGTTACCAAGGAGGTCCTGAGCAGTTCTTC
cdr3_aa: CASSYQGGPEQFF

d_call: .
clone_size: .
j_call: TRBJ1-6
v_call: TRBV10-2
cdr3_nt: TGCGCCAGCAGTATAACAGGGTCTAATTCACCCCTCCACTTT
cdr3_aa: CASSITGSNSPLHF

d_call: .
clone_size: .
j_call: TRBJ2-5
v_call: TRBV5-1
cdr3_nt: TGCGCCAGCCACCGGGGGACCCAAGAGACCCAGTACTTC
cdr3_aa: CASHRGTQETQYF

d_call: .
clone_size: .
j_call: TRBJ2-2
v_call: TRBV6-5
cdr3_nt: TGTGCCGCCGGAGGATTTAACACCGGGGAGCTGTTTTTT
cdr3_aa: CAAGGFNTGELFF

d_call: .
clone_size: few
j_call: TRBJ1-5
v_call: TRBV5-6
cdr3_nt: TGTGCCAGCAGCGGACAGAGTAGCAATCAGCCCCAGCATTTT
cdr3_aa: CASSGQSSNQPQHF

d_call: TRBD1
clone_size: .
j_call: TRBJ1-1
v_call: TRBV11-2
cdr3_nt: TGTGCCAGCAGCTTTCGACAGGGGCTTGAAGCTTTCTTT
cdr3_aa: CASSFRQGLEAFF

d_call: TRBD1
clone_size: .
j_call: TRBJ2-4
v_call: TRBV27
cdr3_nt: TGTGCCAGCAGGGGGACAGGGGAGAACATTCAGTACTTC
cdr3_aa: CASRGTGENIQYF

d_call: .
clone_size: .
j_call: TRBJ1-6
v_call: TRBV5-6
cdr3_nt: TGTGCCAGCAGCTTGGTCGGGGGATCTCCCAATTCACCCCTCCACTTT
cdr3_aa: CASSLVGGSPNSPLHF

d_call: .
clone_size: .
j_call: TRBJ2-3
v_call: TRBV5-1
cdr3_nt: TGCGCCAGCAGCTTGTCGCCAGGGGGCACAGATACGCAGTATTTT
cdr3_aa: CASSLSPGGTDTQYF

d_call: .
clone_size: .
j_call: TRBJ2-3
v_call: TRBV19
cdr3_nt: TGTGCCAGTATGCCAGGGACGCAGTATTTT
cdr3_aa: CASMPGTQYF

d_call: .
clone_size: .
j_call: TRBJ2-3
v_call: TRBV4-1
cdr3_nt: TGCGCCAGCAGCCCCGGCGGGGCCCGCGGGGAGTTGGTGCAGTATTTT
cdr3_aa: CASSPGGARGELVQYF

d_call: .
clone_size: .
j_call: TRBJ1-5
v_call: TRBV5-1
cdr3_nt: TGCGCCAGCAGCCCCGGGGAGGGAGGCAATCAGCCCCAGCATTTT
cdr3_aa: CASSPGEGGNQPQHF

d_call: .
clone_size: .
j_call: TRBJ2-6
v_call: TRBV13
cdr3_nt: TGTGCCAGCAGCTCCTCTTCCGGGGCCAACGTCCTGACTTTC
cdr3_aa: CASSSSSGANVLTF

d_call: .
clone_size: .
j_call: TRBJ2-5
v_call: TRBV30
cdr3_nt: TGTGCCTGGAGCAAGACATCCGCCAGGGAGACCCAGTACTTC
cdr3_aa: CAWSKTSARETQYF

d_call: .
clone_size: once
j_call: TRBJ1-5
v_call: TRBV24-1
cdr3_nt: TGTGCCACCAGTGATGTCCGCGGCCATCAGCCCCAGCATTTT
cdr3_aa: CATSDVRGHQPQHF

d_call: TRBD2
clone_size: .
j_call: TRBJ2-2
v_call: TRBV7-8
cdr3_nt: TGTGCCAGCAGCTTAGGACAAGGGAGGGGCACCGGGGAGCTGTTTTTT
cdr3_aa: CASSLGQGRGTGELFF

d_call: TRBD1
clone_size: .
j_call: TRBJ1-2
v_call: TRBV5-1
cdr3_nt: TGCGCCAGCAGCTTGGAAGGGACAGGGTGGGGCTATGGCTACACCTTC
cdr3_aa: CASSLEGTGWGYGYTF

d_call: .
clone_size: .
j_call: TRBJ1-1
v_call: TRBV6-5
cdr3_nt: TGTGCCAGCAGTTCCAGGGGAGGGGTTGAAGCTTTCTTT
cdr3_aa: CASSSRGGVEAFF

d_call: TRBD1
clone_size: .
j_call: TRBJ2-3
v_call: TRBV24-1
cdr3_nt: TGTGCCACCAGTGATACTGGGCCGACAGGGGGAAGCACAGATACGCAGTATTTT
cdr3_aa: CATSDTGPTGGSTDTQYF

d_call: .
clone_size: .
j_call: TRBJ1-3
v_call: TRBV2
cdr3_nt: TGTGCCAGCAGTGGCGAGGACTACGGGGGAAACACCATATATTTT
cdr3_aa: CASSGEDYGGNTIYF

d_call: .
clone_size: .
j_call: TRBJ1-2
v_call: TRBV20-1
cdr3_nt: TGCAGTGCCCGCAGGGAGGTGGGCTACACCTTC
cdr3_aa: CSARREVGYTF

d_call: .
clone_size: .
j_call: TRBJ2-3
v_call: TRBV9
cdr3_nt: TGTGCCAGCAGCGCGGGCGGGGGCAGCACAGATACGCAGTATTTT
cdr3_aa: CASSAGGGSTDTQYF

d_call: .
clone_size: .
j_call: TRBJ1-5
v_call: TRBV15
cdr3_nt: TGTGCCACCGGGGGCTACAGCGACAATCAGCCCCAGCATTTT
cdr3_aa: CATGGYSDNQPQHF

d_call: .
clone_size: .
j_call: TRBJ1-2
v_call: TRBV5-5
cdr3_nt: TGTGCCAGCAGCTCATGGAGCTATGGCTACACCTTC
cdr3_aa: CASSSWSYGYTF

d_call: .
clone_size: many
j_call: TRBJ2-2
v_call: TRBV7-9
cdr3_nt: TGTGCCAGCAGCTTAGCTCAGACGAACACCGGGGAGCTGTTTTTT
cdr3_aa: CASSLAQTNTGELFF

d_call: TRBD1
clone_size: .
j_call: TRBJ1-2
v_call: TRBV2
cdr3_nt: TGTGCCAGCACTGGGGGACAGGGGGCGGTTCGTTATGGCTACACCTTC
cdr3_aa: CASTGGQGAVRYGYTF